The text below deals with one T cell receptor (beta chain). Its antigen is as yet unknown. This sample is drawn from a study of OX40 agonist ivuxolimab in advanced cancers. Study as a whole: Under the entry rules, prior anti-PD-1, anti-PD-L1 or anti-CTLA-4 therapy was allowed, and roughly 39% had some.

Study outcomes and limitations: Normalized T-cell clonal expansion was also low in some nonresponders.

Using immunoSEQ multiplex PCR, the repertoire was profiled, and TCRdb retains in-frame clones only, with some absent. The sample holds tens of thousands of clones, roughly 80% seen once. The sequenced sample was CD4+ or CD8+ T cells sorted from blood, obtained in a trial of the OX40 agonist ivuxolimab. The source is an adult with an advanced solid tumor such as melanoma, head and neck, liver or kidney cancer.

CDR3 loop: CASSEQGAAGELFF. The CDR3 DNA sequence: TGTGCCAGCAGCGAACAGGGGGCGGCCGGGGAGCTGTTTTTT. The gene calls are TRBV11-2 and TRBJ2-2; 9 nucleotides line up with TRBD1. The J segment lost 6 bases and the V segment lost 5 bases, leaving 4 bases of the junction unmatched. Germline V gene data show CDR1 as SGHAT and CDR2 as FQNNGV. The CDR3 runs 14 residues.